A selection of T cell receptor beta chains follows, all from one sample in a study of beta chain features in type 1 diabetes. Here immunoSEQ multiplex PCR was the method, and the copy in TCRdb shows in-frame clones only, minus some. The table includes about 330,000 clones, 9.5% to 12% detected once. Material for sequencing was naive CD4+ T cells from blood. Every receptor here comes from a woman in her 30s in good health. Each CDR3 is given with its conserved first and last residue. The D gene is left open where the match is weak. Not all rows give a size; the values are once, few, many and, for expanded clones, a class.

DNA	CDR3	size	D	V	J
TGTGCCAGCAGCACCACAGGGGGGTTGCGAGAGACCCAGTACTTC	CASSTTGGLRETQYF	-	TRBD1	TRBV28	TRBJ2-5
TGTGCCAGCAGCTTGAGGAACAGACAGAGCAATCAGCCCCAGCATTTT	CASSLRNRQSNQPQHF	few	-	TRBV5-5	TRBJ1-5
TGTGCCAGTGCTAGCGGGAGAAGGTGGACAGATACGCAGTATTTT	CASASGRRWTDTQYF	-	TRBD2	TRBV5-6	TRBJ2-3
TGTGCCTGGAGTGACATTCGGGAGCCCCAGCATTTT	CAWSDIREPQHF	-	-	TRBV30	TRBJ1-5
TGTGCCAGCTCAACCGGGACAGATAATGAAAAACTGTTTTTT	CASSTGTDNEKLFF	-	TRBD1	TRBV18	TRBJ1-4
TGTGCCAGCAGGACACAGAATCAGCCCCAGCATTTT	CASRTQNQPQHF	-	-	TRBV27	TRBJ1-5
TGTGCCAGCAGAGGCAGGGGAAAAAGAGCTTTCTTT	CASRGRGKRAFF	-	-	TRBV27	TRBJ1-1
TGTGCCAGCAGCGTAGTTGGGGGGACTGGAGAGACCCAGTACTTC	CASSVVGGTGETQYF	few	-	TRBV9	TRBJ2-5
TGTGCCAGCAGCTTAGGGACAGGAAACTACGAGCAGTACTTC	CASSLGTGNYEQYF	few	TRBD1	TRBV7-9	TRBJ2-7
TGTGCCAGCAGCTTAGCTCTAGCGGGAGTCTACGAGCAGTACTTC	CASSLALAGVYEQYF	-	TRBD2	TRBV7-2	TRBJ2-7
TGTGCCAGCAGCTTAGAACAGCCCAACACCGGGGAGCTGTTTTTT	CASSLEQPNTGELFF	-	-	TRBV13	TRBJ2-2
TGTGCCAGCAGCCAAGACAGGGGAAGTCAAGCTTTCTTT	CASSQDRGSQAFF	-	-	TRBV14	TRBJ1-1
TGTGCCAGCAATGCGGGAGCTGGGCGGAACACCGGGGAGCTGTTTTTT	CASNAGAGRNTGELFF	-	TRBD2	TRBV5-4	TRBJ2-2
TGTGCCAGCAGTGACCCAACGGCGGGCAAAGAGACCCAGTACTTC	CASSDPTAGKETQYF	few	-	TRBV25-1	TRBJ2-5
TGTGCCAGCAGCTCGCAAGCGGGAGGGGCAGATACGCAGTATTTT	CASSSQAGGADTQYF	-	TRBD2	TRBV7-3	TRBJ2-3
TGTGCCAGCAGTTCCCCGGGGACAGGGGGAAACACCATATATTTT	CASSSPGTGGNTIYF	-	TRBD1	TRBV28	TRBJ1-3
TGTGCCATCAGTGAGCGGGAGGGAATAAATGAGCAGTTCTTC	CAISEREGINEQFF	-	TRBD2	TRBV10-3	TRBJ2-1
TGTGCCAGAACAATACAGGGCAATGAGCAGTTCTTC	CARTIQGNEQFF	few	-	TRBV19	TRBJ2-1
TGTGCCAGCAGCTTGGTAGGACTAGGGTCCCATGAGCAGTTCTTC	CASSLVGLGSHEQFF	-	TRBD2	TRBV5-6	TRBJ2-1
TGCAGCGTTGAGGGGACAGGCATCTATGGCTACACCTTC	CSVEGTGIYGYTF	few	TRBD1	TRBV29-1	TRBJ1-2
TGTGCCAGCTCACCCGTCGTACAGGATCAGAACACTGAAGCTTTCTTT	CASSPVVQDQNTEAFF	-	-	TRBV18	TRBJ1-1
TGTGCCTTCTCTATACAGGGGCCCATAGAGACCCAGTACTTC	CAFSIQGPIETQYF	few	TRBD1	TRBV30	TRBJ2-5
TGTGCCAGCAAGGGGCTAACAGATACGCAGTATTTT	CASKGLTDTQYF	-	-	TRBV7-2	TRBJ2-3
TGTGCCAGCAGCCAAGCTCGCGGGAGTTTTATTTACGAGCAGTTCTTC	CASSQARGSFIYEQFF	-	TRBD2	TRBV14	TRBJ2-1
TGTGCCAGCAGCTTCACAACCGGGACTCTGAACGAGCAGTTCTTC	CASSFTTGTLNEQFF	few	-	TRBV5-6	TRBJ2-1
TGTGCCACCAGTCCCGGGAGGGACCATAACTATGGCTACACCTTC	CATSPGRDHNYGYTF	few	-	TRBV15	TRBJ1-2
TGTGCCAGCAGTTTGACAGAACCTCCCTATGGCTACACCTTC	CASSLTEPPYGYTF	-	-	TRBV28	TRBJ1-2
TGTGCCAGCTCACCAAAGGACAAGTCCTACGAGCAGTACTTC	CASSPKDKSYEQYF	-	-	TRBV18	TRBJ2-7
TGTGCCAGTAGTATGGGACAGGGCCCCTACAATGAGCAGTTCTTC	CASSMGQGPYNEQFF	-	TRBD1	TRBV19	TRBJ2-1
TGTGCCACCAGCAGAGGAGGGGGATCCGGGGCCAACGTCCTGACTTTC	CATSRGGGSGANVLTF	few	-	TRBV15	TRBJ2-6
TGTGCCACCAAAAGGGGAGGGACAGGGAGAACCGGGGAGCTGTTTTTT	CATKRGGTGRTGELFF	-	TRBD1	TRBV27	TRBJ2-2
TGTGCCAGCAGTTTACGATCCTACTCCTACGAGCAGTACTTC	CASSLRSYSYEQYF	few	-	TRBV28	TRBJ2-7
TGTGCCAGCAGCTTAGTTACAGGGTCTCACAATGAGCAGTTCTTC	CASSLVTGSHNEQFF	once	-	TRBV11-2	TRBJ2-1
TGTGCCAGCTCACCATTGGCAGGGAACAATCAGCCCCAGCATTTT	CASSPLAGNNQPQHF	few	-	TRBV18	TRBJ1-5
TGTGCCAGCAGCTTAGTTGGGGGGAGTGGGGCCAACGTCCTGACTTTC	CASSLVGGSGANVLTF	-	-	TRBV7-2	TRBJ2-6
TGTGCCAGCAGCCCAGAGGACAGCTTCTATGGCTACACCTTC	CASSPEDSFYGYTF	few	-	TRBV9	TRBJ1-2
TGTGCCAGTAGTCCAACAGGGGCGCTTTCTAATGAGCAGTTCTTC	CASSPTGALSNEQFF	-	TRBD1	TRBV19	TRBJ2-1
TGCATTCCGGGAGATGGGTACGAGCAGTACTTC	CIPGDGYEQYF	-	-	TRBV20-1	TRBJ2-7
TGTGCCAGCAGCTTTGGGACTTTAGACACTAACCGGGCAGAAGAGACCCAGTACTTC	CASSFGTLDTNRAEETQYF	few	-	TRBV7-9	TRBJ2-5
TGTGCCAGCAGCTTAACTGCGGGGGACACCGGGGAGCTGTTTTTT	CASSLTAGDTGELFF	few	TRBD2	TRBV7-3	TRBJ2-2
TGTGCCTTAGACCGGAGCTCCTACAATGAGCAGTTCTTC	CALDRSSYNEQFF	few	-	TRBV30	TRBJ2-1
TGTGCCAGCTCACCCCAACGGACAGGGAACACCGGGGAGCTGTTTTTT	CASSPQRTGNTGELFF	few	TRBD1	TRBV18	TRBJ2-2
TGTGCCAGCAGCTTGATTACAGGGTGGGGAGAGACCCAGTACTTC	CASSLITGWGETQYF	few	-	TRBV5-4	TRBJ2-5
TGTGCCAGCAGCCCGGAGCAGGGTTCAAACACCGGGGAGCTGTTTTTT	CASSPEQGSNTGELFF	few	-	TRBV7-3	TRBJ2-2
TGTGCCAGCAGCCCGGGACAGGGGTTTAACTATGGCTACACCTTC	CASSPGQGFNYGYTF	few	TRBD1	TRBV7-3	TRBJ1-2
TGTGCCAGCAGTTACTCGGAACTAGCGATCTACGAGCAGTACTTC	CASSYSELAIYEQYF	few	TRBD2	TRBV6-5	TRBJ2-7
TGCGCCAGCAGCTCCTTAGACAGGGGCCCAGATACGCAGTATTTT	CASSSLDRGPDTQYF	-	TRBD1	TRBV5-1	TRBJ2-3
TGTGCCAGCAGCTTGCCCGGTACGGCTAATGAAAAACTGTTTTTT	CASSLPGTANEKLFF	-	-	TRBV5-4	TRBJ1-4